The entry that follows covers one T cell receptor (beta chain) sequence. This sample stems from a study of T-cell reconstitution after alpha-beta-depleted transplantation in children. TCRbeta library preparation incorporated unique molecular identifiers. TCRdb analysed the PCR reads with MiXCR anew, one entry per CDR3 protein. Counted here are under 450,000 distinct CDR3 sequences, around 16% occurring once; the ten biggest clones make up about 32%. V lost 5 bases, J lost 6 bases, and 4 bases stayed unmatched. The CDR3 covers 14 residues. Germline values: CDR1 WNHNN, CDR2 SYGVQD (reference sequence). The sequences come from PBMCs, mostly from graft donor cells, collected 360 days after TCRalphabeta/CD19-depleted stem cell transplant. The clonotype originates from a boy younger than two who had a stem cell transplant for Wiskott-Aldrich syndrome, so the T cells may come from the graft donor. J is TRBJ2-2 and V is TRBV10-1; 9 positions match TRBD1. CDR3 residues: CASSRQGEAGELFF. In DNA form, the CDR3 reads TGCGCCAGCAGTAGACAGGGGGAGGCCGGGGAGCTGTTTTTT.